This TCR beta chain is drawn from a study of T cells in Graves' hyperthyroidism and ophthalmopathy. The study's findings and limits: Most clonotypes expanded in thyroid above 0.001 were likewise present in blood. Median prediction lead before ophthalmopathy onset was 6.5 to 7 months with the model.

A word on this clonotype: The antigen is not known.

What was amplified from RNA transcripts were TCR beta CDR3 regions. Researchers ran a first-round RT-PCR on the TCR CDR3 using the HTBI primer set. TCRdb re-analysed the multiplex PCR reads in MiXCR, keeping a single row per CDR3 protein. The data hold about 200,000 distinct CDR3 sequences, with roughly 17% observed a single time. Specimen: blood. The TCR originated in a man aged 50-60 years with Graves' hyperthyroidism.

CDR3 sequence: CASSQWTFLNEQFF. The CDR3, as DNA: TGCGCCAGCAGCCAATGGACTTTCCTTAATGAGCAGTTCTTC. The rearrangement uses TRBV4-3 and TRBJ2-1; maybe TRBD2 (5 bases). This CDR3 region has 14 residues. CDR1 is LGHNA, CDR2 YSLEER, per germline. Trimming removed 2 bases at V and 7 bases at J, with 12 bases between.